This T cell receptor beta chain was captured by sequencing in a study of human T cells and chemical hapten exposure (dated by TCRdb to the early 2020s). Turning to the overall study: For sensitization, 2% DPC in acetone was applied to a roughly 2 cm by roughly 2 cm area of upper inner arm skin. Weekly therapeutic DPC doses were additionally applied to the scalp of patients throughout the roughly 23-week study period. Patch tests used Finn chambers with 0.01% DPC on the upper back, scored after 6 days by International Contact Dermatitis Research Group standards. The patient cohort, mostly female, included alopecia areata with under or over 50% scalp involvement, alopecia totalis and alopecia universalis. Libraries were pooled for sequencing, and variation in per-sample TCR yields was attributed mainly to small differences in library volumes within the pool. In alopecia patients, the study followed how the peripheral blood TCR repertoire changed in vivo over primary and secondary sensitization to diphenylcyclopropenone (DPC), a hapten. Blood samples were taken from patients before sensitization (week 0) and then at 2, 6 and about 24 weeks after DPC sensitization. For TCR sequencing, blood came from about 28 alopecia patients at anywhere from one to four time points (pre-sensitization, 2, 6 and 24 weeks). The study at large found these results: Significantly more large CDR3 similarity clusters were formed by expanded TCRs than by pre-sensitization or healthy control sets, consistent with antigen-driven responses. Patch test score was positively correlated with the number of PT1 expanded TCRs, with significance at thresholds 8, 16 and 32 but not at 4. DPC sensitization did not change the number of TCRs with a frequency above 1 in 1000, and there was no evidence of changes in global repertoire structure. All patients had alopecia, a presumed autoimmune disease, so their immune response might differ from that of healthy individuals. Repeated subsampling changed both the strength of the expansion versus patch-test correlation and the threshold at which that correlation became significant.

In its sample, this clonotype was seen a few times. Its target antigen remains unknown. No base qualities exist here, and no much larger clone lies one base off it. V loses 5 bases, J loses 6 bases, and the germline ends lie 19 bases apart. For CDR1 and CDR2, the germline V gene (reference sequence) lists PRHDT and FYEKMQ. The cysteine opens and the phenylalanine closes a CDR3 of 15 amino acids. Solely the CDR3 DNA is kept, with 45 bases framed from the first base. Library construction relied on RACE. The sequencer listed for this sample is NextSeq 500. During library preparation, unique molecular identifiers were attached to individual cDNA molecules so that TCRs could be counted quantitatively and reproducibly. For every blood RNA sample, sequencing covered both the TCR alpha and TCR beta chains. From the authors' description of their analysis: Samples had a median of 95,638 TCRs, with a range from about 23,224 to 750,000. The Decombinator software suite was used to annotate V, J and CDR3 in the TCR reads. Every sample was subsampled to the same number of TCRs (28,000) for the PS versus PT1 abundance plots. Expanded TCRs were defined as absent before sensitization and observed at least eight times at the 2-week time point. TCRdb cleaned the public reads at Q25 with fastp, built clones with MiXCR and kept in-frame beta chains. Each CDR3 protein appears once, grouped with its most common genes and DNA. In this record, the V and J calls reflect TCRdb's handling and not the investigators' own analysis. This sample gives over 300,000 distinct CDR3 sequences in total; roughly 5% of them show up just once. 2.5% to 3% of the sample belongs to the ten largest clones.

The sample's time point label, decoded: pre-sensitization, week 0. Explained via the paper, the treatment or condition label denotes: therapeutic diphenylcyclopropenone sensitization with weekly scalp DPC. At every patch-test visit, the blood draw took place before the patch test was put on. To be eligible, patients had to be aged 18 to 70, diagnosed with alopecia and judged suitable for DPC therapy, while pregnant patients were excluded. Total RNA was extracted from unfractionated whole blood collected in Tempus Blood RNA tubes. The chain couples TRBV13 to TRBJ1-1; the D gene is perhaps TRBD1, on 6 matching bases. The TCR originated in a woman aged 45-59 years with alopecia areata. Some clones in this sample may be carry-over from other donors' samples. The source material was whole blood, sampled in connection with sensitization to the hapten diphenylcyclopropenone (DPC). CDR3 region: CASSPYRDGGSEAFF. The bases are TGTGCCAGCAGCCCTTACAGGGACGGGGGCTCTGAAGCTTTCTTT.